The entry that follows covers one T cell receptor beta chain sequence. The antigen is not known. Method: immunoSEQ multiplex PCR; TCRdb's copy keeps in-frame clones and lacks some. Seen here are more than 25,000 clones, 87% observed once, and the top ten hold 2.5% to 3.5%. The data belong to a study of a mutant IDH1 vaccine in newly diagnosed glioma. As for time point: week 5, during vaccination. Every vaccine dose comprised 300 ug of mutant IDH1 20-mer peptide plus topical imiquimod. Germline CDR1 reads SGHVS; CDR2 reads FNYEAQ. There are 16 residues in the CDR3. V gave up 5 bases and J gave up 5 bases, with 18 bases separating them.

The chain uses TRBV7-6 and TRBJ2-2, with D possibly being TRBD2 (6 bases). The sequence derives from a woman between 40 and 50 years old with glioma. Some clones in this sample may be carry-over from other donors' samples. Sequencing used peripheral blood mononuclear cells (PBMCs), obtained from a glioma patient whose treatment included an IDH1 peptide vaccine. Here the CDR3 reads CASSLKTLASTGELFF. In DNA form, the CDR3 reads TGTGCCAGCAGCCTAAAAACACTAGCTTCGACCGGGGAGCTGTTTTTT.